These 13 T cell receptor beta chains came from one sample sequenced in a study of cytomegalovirus exposure and HLA in healthy donors. Vbeta (60) and Jbeta (13) primers were used in the PCR. The assay was immunoSEQ multiplex PCR, and TCRdb's table has in-frame clones only and misses some. The table has around 100,000 clones, approximately 88% seen once; the top ten hold approximately 2.3%. Source material: PBMCs. Receptors were obtained from a man aged 18 to 35 in good health and CMV-seronegative.

J is TRBJ1-2 and V is TRBV19, with D perhaps TRBD1 (6 bases). Germline V CDR1 and CDR2: LNHDA, SQIVND (reference sequence). The length of the CDR3 is 15 residues. The V and J ends lost 9 bases and 1 base respectively, with 18 bases between them. This chain's CDR3 is CASEDRTRLNYGYTF. The CDR3 nucleotides are TGTGCCAGCGAAGACAGGACGCGCCTTAACTATGGCTACACCTTC. Based on the CDR3 plus reference TRBV19 and TRBJ1-2, the full variable domain is DGGITQSPKYLFRKEGQNVTLSCEQNLNHDAMYWYRQDPGQGLRLIYYSQIVNDFQKGDIAEGYSVSREKKESFPLTVTSAQKNPTAFYLCASEDRTRLNYGYTFGSGTRLTVV.

The chain recombines TRBV25-1 with TRBJ2-1, with TRBD2 matching 8 bases. J gave up 4 bases and V 1 base, and 3 bases lay outside the gene matches. The CDR3 extends over 15 amino acids. Germline CDR1 reads MGHDK; CDR2 reads SYGVNS. Here the CDR3 DNA reads TGTGCCAGCAGTGAATCACTAGCGGTATACAATGAGCAGTTCTTC. It specifies CASSESLAVYNEQFF.

V and J are TRBV7-9 and TRBJ2-1; perhaps TRBD1 as D (5 bases). CDR3 length: 15 amino acids. Germline V gene lookup returns CDR1 SEHNR and CDR2 FQNEAQ (reference sequence). V lost 5 bases, J lost 4 bases, and 15 bases lay in between. CDR3 sequence reads: CASSPVGRTYNEQFF. DNA for the CDR3: TGTGCCAGCAGCCCGGTGGGCCGGACATACAATGAGCAGTTCTTC.

The chain has TRBV27 and TRBJ1-6, with D possibly being TRBD1 (6 bases). The V end lost 1 base, the J end lost 7 bases, and 11 bases lay between the germline ends. Germline V gives CDR1 MNHEY, CDR2 SMNVEV (reference sequence). CDR3 size: 15 residues. The CDR3 DNA sequence: TGTGCCAGCAGTTTATTAGGGGGGGAGAATTCACCCCTCCACTTT. Translated, it gives CASSLLGGENSPLHF.

The chain carries TRBV27 and TRBJ2-5; 7 bases fit TRBD1. J lost 2 bases, V lost 5 bases, and 5 bases had no gene match. The CDR3 length is 14 residues. CDR1 MNHEY and CDR2 SMNVEV come from the germline V gene (reference sequence). The CDR3 region has the DNA TGTGCCAGCAGTCCCCGGGACAGACAAGAGACCCAGTACTTC. It codes for CASSPRDRQETQYF.

This clone was seen only once. The chain combines TRBV2 with TRBJ2-3; possibly TRBD1 for D (5 bases). V dropped 8 bases and J dropped 0 bases, with 15 bases sitting between them. The CDR3 runs to 15 residues. CDR1 is SNHLY, CDR2 FYNNEI, per germline. Here the CDR3 DNA reads TGTGCCAGCTTAAAACGTAAGGGGAGCACAGATACGCAGTATTTT. It encodes CASLKRKGSTDTQYF.

The CDR3 DNA reads TGTGCCAGCAGTTTATTGTACAGGGTGGACACTGAAGCTTTCTTT. Amino acid sequence: CASSLLYRVDTEAFF. The chain uses TRBV28 and TRBJ1-1; tentatively, D is TRBD1 (6 bases). V was shortened by 1 base and J by 3 bases, with 12 bases between the two germline ends. The germline V gene has CDR1 MDHEN and CDR2 SYDVKM. CDR3 length: 15 amino acids.

The chain carries TRBV5-1 and TRBJ2-7; 10 nucleotides align to TRBD2. V was clipped by 2 bases and J by 3 bases; unmatched bases: 5. Germline V lookup: CDR1 SGHRS, CDR2 YFSETQ. This CDR3 spans 15 amino acids. CDR3 nucleotide sequence: TGCGCCAGCAGCTTCGGACTAGCGGAAGGCTACGAGCAGTACTTC. This sequence encodes CASSFGLAEGYEQYF.

The genes are TRBV5-1 and TRBJ1-1, with 10 bases that match TRBD1. V shed 0 bases and J 5 bases; nucleotides not matched to a gene: 4. The CDR3 length is 15 residues. Germline CDR1 and CDR2: SGHRS and YFSETQ. In DNA form, the CDR3 reads TGCGCCAGCAGCTTGGACGGACAGGGGGGGACTGAAGCTTTCTTT. It codes for CASSLDGQGGTEAFF.

The V call is TRBV13, the J call TRBJ1-2; D might be TRBD1 (5 bases). V lost 5 bases and J lost 4, with 14 bases in between. The germline V gene encodes CDR1 PRHDT and CDR2 FYEKMQ (reference sequence). This CDR3 comprises 14 residues. The CDR3 DNA sequence: TGTGCCAGCAGCCTACAGGCAGGAACCTATGGCTACACCTTC. This codes for CASSLQAGTYGYTF.

This chain links TRBV30 with TRBJ2-7; D unclear. Between the trimmed V and J ends, which lost 5 bases and 3 bases, there was a span of 8 bases. This CDR3 spans 11 amino acids. CDR1 and CDR2 from the germline V gene are GTSNPN and SVGIG (reference sequence). CDR3 bases: TGTGCCTGGGCTATCGACTACGAGCAGTACTTC. Protein: CAWAIDYEQYF.

V gene TRBV11-1 combines with J gene TRBJ1-5; a weak D match, TRBD1 (5 bases). This CDR3 contains 13 residues. V lost 1 base and J lost 7, with 8 bases in between. Germline-derived CDR1 and CDR2 are SGHAT and FQDESV (reference sequence). For the CDR3, the DNA is TGTGCCAGCAGCTTAGGAAGGGGACAGCCCCAGCATTTT. Its translation: CASSLGRGQPQHF.

The chain links TRBV30 to TRBJ1-5; D not certain. Germline V lookup: CDR1 GTSNPN, CDR2 SVGIG (reference sequence). V was trimmed by 1 base and J by 10 bases, leaving 14 bases between them. The CDR3 covers 13 residues. The CDR3 DNA reads as TGTGCCTGGAGTGACTACAAGGTGTACCCCCAGCATTTT. Encoded protein: CAWSDYKVYPQHF.